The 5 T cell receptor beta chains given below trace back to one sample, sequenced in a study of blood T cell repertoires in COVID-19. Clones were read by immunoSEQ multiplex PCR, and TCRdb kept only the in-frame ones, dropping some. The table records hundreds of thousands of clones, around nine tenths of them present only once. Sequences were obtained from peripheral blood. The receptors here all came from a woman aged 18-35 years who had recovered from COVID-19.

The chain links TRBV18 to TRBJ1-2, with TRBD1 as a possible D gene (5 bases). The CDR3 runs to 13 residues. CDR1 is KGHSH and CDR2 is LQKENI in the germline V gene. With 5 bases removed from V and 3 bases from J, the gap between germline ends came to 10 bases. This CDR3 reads CASSDSMDYGYTF. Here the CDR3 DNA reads TGTGCCAGCTCAGACAGTATGGACTATGGCTACACCTTC.

The CDR3 is CASSPREGYNEQFF. CDR3 bases: TGTGCCAGCTCACCACGGGAGGGTTACAATGAGCAGTTCTTC. The chain employs TRBV18 and TRBJ2-1, with 7 nucleotides matching TRBD2. This CDR3 is built from 14 residues. Trimming took 1 base from V and 4 from J; bases not matched to a gene: 1. The germline CDR1 and CDR2 sequences are KGHSH and LQKENI.

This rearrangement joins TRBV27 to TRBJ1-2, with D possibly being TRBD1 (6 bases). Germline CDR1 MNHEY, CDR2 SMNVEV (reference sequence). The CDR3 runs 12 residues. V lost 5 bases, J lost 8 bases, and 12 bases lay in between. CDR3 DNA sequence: TGTGCCAGCAGTACGACAGGTTTGGGCTACACCTTC. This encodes CASSTTGLGYTF.

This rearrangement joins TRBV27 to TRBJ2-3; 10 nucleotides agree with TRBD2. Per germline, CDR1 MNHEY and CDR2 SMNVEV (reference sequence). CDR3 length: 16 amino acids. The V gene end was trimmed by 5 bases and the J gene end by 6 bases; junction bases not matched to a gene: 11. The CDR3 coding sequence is TGTGCCAGCAGTCCCCGGTATCAGCGGGAGGGTGATACGCAGTATTTT. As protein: CASSPRYQREGDTQYF.

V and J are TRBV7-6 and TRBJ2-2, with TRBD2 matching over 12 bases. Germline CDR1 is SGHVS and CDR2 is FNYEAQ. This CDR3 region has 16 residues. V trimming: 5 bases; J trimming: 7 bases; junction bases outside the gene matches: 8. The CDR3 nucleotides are TGTGCCAGCAGCACCCGACTAGCGGGAGTGGTCGGGGAGCTGTTTTTT. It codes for CASSTRLAGVVGELFF.